The 29 T cell receptor beta chains reported below all come from one sample, sequenced in a study of T-cell memory formation after mild COVID-19. TCRdb used MiXCR to reprocess the 5' RACE reads, holding one entry per CDR3 protein. The repertoire includes 250,000 to 350,000 distinct CDR3 sequences, 15% to 20% of them detected once, and about a fifth sits in the top ten. The material sequenced was PBMCs or a T cell subset sorted from them (not recorded which). These receptors all stem from a man younger than 35 who had mild COVID-19 (a few samples of this study predate the infection). Cell type and time point are not known.

This clonotype was counted many times. The rearrangement uses TRBV7-3 and TRBJ2-3; no definite D call. Germline V gene lookup returns CDR1 SGHTA and CDR2 FQGTGA. Trimming took 2 bases from V and 5 from J, leaving 5 bases between them. This CDR3 comprises 12 residues. CDR3 DNA: TGTGCCAGCAGCTTATGGGGAGATACGCAGTATTTT. Its protein product is CASSLWGDTQYF.

The chain employs TRBV3-1 and TRBJ2-5; 8 bases match TRBD2. The CDR3 is made up of 15 amino acids. Per germline, CDR1 LGHDT and CDR2 YNNKEL (reference sequence). V lost 8 bases, J lost 4 bases, and 12 bases stayed unmatched. This CDR3 reads CASRGRRGRGETQYF. CDR3 coding DNA: TGTGCCAGCCGCGGGAGGAGGGGCCGGGGAGAGACCCAGTACTTC.

Only a few counts were recorded for this clonotype. V usage is TRBV12-3 or TRBV12-4 and J usage is TRBJ2-1; TRBD1 agrees at 7 bases. V lost 6 bases to trimming and J lost 8 bases; unmatched junction nucleotides: 4. The CDR3 runs to 12 residues. The CDR3 region is CASSHRGDEQFF. The CDR3 DNA is TGTGCCAGCAGCCACAGGGGCGATGAGCAGTTCTTC.

The V gene is TRBV10-3, the J gene TRBJ2-6; D is uncertain. The germline gives CDR1 ENHRY, CDR2 SYGVKD. This CDR3 spans 14 amino acids. V dropped 6 bases and J dropped 0 bases, with 6 bases sitting between them. In nucleotides, the CDR3 is TGTGCCATCAGCTCTGACTCTGGGGCCAACGTCCTGACTTTC. Amino acid sequence: CAISSDSGANVLTF.

The chain couples TRBV20-1 to TRBJ2-7; 8 bases match TRBD1. V lost 0 bases and J lost 2; bases outside the gene matches: 3. The CDR3 length is 14 residues. Looked up from germline, CDR1 is DFQATT and CDR2 is SNEGSKA (reference sequence). The CDR3 is CSAREGTGAYEQYF. The CDR3 DNA is TGCAGTGCTAGAGAAGGGACAGGTGCCTACGAGCAGTACTTC.

The genes are TRBV9 and TRBJ1-1, with D possibly matching TRBD1 (5 bases). V dropped 3 bases and J dropped 4 bases, with 13 bases sitting between them. There are 14 residues in the CDR3. CDR1 is SGDLS, CDR2 YYNGEE, per germline. CDR3 coding DNA: TGTGCCAGCAGCGCTTCAGGGTCGGGCACTGAAGCTTTCTTT. Residues: CASSASGSGTEAFF.

In this sample, this clonotype turned up a few times. The chain combines TRBV6-5 with TRBJ1-2; D gene uncertain. V lost 0 bases and J 9 bases, leaving 29 bases between the germline ends. Germline V gives CDR1 MNHEY, CDR2 SVGAGI. This CDR3 contains 19 residues. DNA of the CDR3: TGTGCCAGCAGTTACTCGCGGGGAGGGCGAACCGTATCGGGATTGAGCTACACCTTC. It specifies CASSYSRGGRTVSGLSYTF.

The chain recombines TRBV11-2 with TRBJ2-1, with 12 nucleotides matching TRBD2. The CDR3 has 15 residues. V was clipped by 5 bases and J by 8 bases; unmatched bases: 7. The germline V gene has CDR1 SGHAT and CDR2 FQNNGV. In DNA form, the CDR3 reads TGTGCCAGCAGCGAGACTAGCGGGGGTGGGGATGAGCAGTTCTTC. Translation gives CASSETSGGGDEQFF.

In its sample, this clonotype was seen a few times. The chain uses TRBV20-1 and TRBJ1-1, with D possibly TRBD1 on 6 matching bases. Germline V gives CDR1 DFQATT, CDR2 SNEGSKA (reference sequence). The V and J ends lost 3 bases and 3 bases respectively, with 11 bases between them. The CDR3 sequence is 13 residues long. Here the CDR3 reads CSASKGGYTEAFF. DNA for the CDR3: TGCAGTGCTAGCAAAGGGGGGTACACTGAAGCTTTCTTT.

This clonotype was picked up a small number of times. This chain uses TRBV6-5 with TRBJ2-7; 12 nucleotides agree with TRBD1. This CDR3 contains 17 residues. Germline V gene sequence: CDR1 MNHEY, CDR2 SVGAGI. V lost 6 bases to trimming and J lost 6 bases; unmatched junction nucleotides: 15. CDR3 DNA: TGTGCCAGCAGCCGATACTCCCGGGACAGGGGGCTTTCCGAGCAGTACGTC. This translates into CASSRYSRDRGLSEQYV.

The chain's CDR3 is CASRPPSINEQFF. The CDR3 region has the DNA TGTGCCAGCAGGCCACCTAGTATCAATGAGCAGTTCTTC. The V and J genes are TRBV12-3 or TRBV12-4 and TRBJ2-1; D gene uncertain. Trimming took 6 bases from V and 6 from J, leaving 12 bases between them. The CDR3 runs to 13 residues.

This clonotype has a count of ten or more. V gene TRBV4-3 combines with J gene TRBJ2-3; a weak D match, TRBD2 (6 bases). The germline CDR1 and CDR2 sequences are LGHNA and YSLEER. The V gene lost 4 bases and the J gene lost 10 bases, with 15 bases spanning the gap. CDR3 length equals 13 residues. As DNA, the CDR3 is TGCGCCAGCAGCCCGAGGAGGGAAAGTCCGCAGTATTTT. Encoded protein: CASSPRRESPQYF.

The V and J genes are TRBV5-1 and TRBJ2-1; 11 nucleotides line up with TRBD2. The V gene end was trimmed by 4 bases and the J gene end by 9 bases; junction bases not matched to a gene: 9. The CDR3 totals 15 residues. Per germline, CDR1 SGHRS and CDR2 YFSETQ. CDR3 protein: CASSTIAGGRGEQFF. Written as DNA, the CDR3 is TGCGCCAGCAGCACGATAGCGGGGGGGCGAGGTGAGCAGTTCTTC. Drawing the rest from reference TRBV5-1 and TRBJ2-1, the complete variable domain is KAGVTQTPRYLIKTRGQQVTLSCSPISGHRSVSWYQQTPGQGLQFLFEYFSETQRNKGNFPGRFSGRQFSNSRSEMNVSTLELGDSALYLCASSTIAGGRGEQFFGPGTRLTVL.

The sample holds a few counts of this clonotype. J is TRBJ2-4 and V is TRBV5-1; 8 bases agree with TRBD2. The junction had 8 bases not matched to a gene; V was cut back by 3 bases and J by 0 bases. CDR1 is SGHRS, CDR2 YFSETQ, per germline. CDR3 length: 17 amino acids. Here the CDR3 DNA reads TGCGCCAGCAGCTCCCCCCGGGGGGGGGAAGCCAAAAACATTCAGTACTTC. As protein: CASSSPRGGEAKNIQYF.

V usage is TRBV19 and J usage is TRBJ1-5; no clear D gene. Per germline, CDR1 LNHDA and CDR2 SQIVND (reference sequence). Trimming took off 9 bases at V and 1 base at J, with 19 bases between the two ends. This CDR3 has 16 residues. CDR3 sequence (DNA): TGTGCCAGCCATCCTGGGAGCCCCGGGAGCAATCAGCCCCAGCATTTT. Translated: CASHPGSPGSNQPQHF.

The rearrangement links TRBV7-6 to TRBJ1-4, with a tentative D call TRBD1 (5 bases). V lost 5 bases to trimming and J lost 7 bases, with 11 bases between them. Germline V gives CDR1 SGHVS, CDR2 FNYEAQ. CDR3 size: 13 residues. DNA for the CDR3: TGTGCCAGCAGCCCCCCGGGGCGTGAAAAACTGTTTTTT. Protein sequence: CASSPPGREKLFF.

The chain is built from TRBV18 and TRBJ2-5; no reliable D call. The CDR3 runs to 14 residues. CDR1 is KGHSH and CDR2 is LQKENI in the germline V gene. The ends were cut back, 1 base at V and 1 base at J, with 7 bases in the middle. The CDR3 coding sequence is TGTGCCAGCTCACCACTCGGCAGCCAAGAGACCCAGTACTTC. Protein product: CASSPLGSQETQYF.

This clonotype was seen only a few times. The chain carries TRBV18 and TRBJ2-5; D unclear. V was cut by 6 bases and J by 1 base, with 6 bases left in between. CDR1 and CDR2 from the germline V gene are KGHSH and LQKENI. CDR3 size: 12 residues. DNA of the CDR3: TGTGCCAGCTCGACCGCCCAAGAGACCCAGTACTTC. Translated: CASSTAQETQYF.

This clonotype was counted only a few times. The chain joins TRBV29-1 to TRBJ1-2, with 7 bases matching TRBD1. This CDR3 is built from 13 residues. From germline, CDR1 is SQVTM and CDR2 ANQGSEA. V was pared by 2 bases and J by 7 bases, with 7 bases of the junction left unmatched. CDR3 sequence reads: CSVEPGGTGGYTF. DNA for the CDR3: TGCAGCGTTGAACCAGGGGGGACTGGTGGCTACACCTTC.

The chain carries TRBV7-2 and TRBJ1-2, with TRBD1 matching over 8 bases. Germline values: CDR1 SGHTA, CDR2 FQGNSA. The V segment lost 4 bases and the J segment 6 bases; nucleotides outside the gene matches: 13. This CDR3 has 16 residues. The CDR3 DNA follows: TGTGCCAGCAGCTCAACCGGACCGACAGGGGTAAATGGCTACACCTTC. This gives the protein CASSSTGPTGVNGYTF.

This clonotype has a handful of counts. V and J are TRBV19 and TRBJ2-7; 7 bases align to TRBD1. CDR1 and CDR2 from the germline V gene are LNHDA and SQIVND (reference sequence). The CDR3 is made up of 13 amino acids. J gave up 6 bases and V 4 bases, and 6 bases lay outside the gene matches. The chain's CDR3 is CASSRGQPTEQYV. CDR3 nucleotide sequence: TGTGCCAGTAGTAGGGGACAGCCCACCGAGCAGTACGTC.

The chain carries TRBV30 and TRBJ2-7, with 10 bases fitting TRBD1. Germline V CDR1 and CDR2: GTSNPN, SVGIG (reference sequence). Trimming took 2 bases from V and 2 from J; bases not matched to a gene: 6. The CDR3 sequence is 15 residues long. In nucleotides, the CDR3 is TGTGCCTGGAGTCCGGGACAGGGGATTGCCTACGAGCAGTACTTC. Translating gives CAWSPGQGIAYEQYF.

This clonotype was detected a few times. The chain combines TRBV9 with TRBJ1-3, with D tentatively TRBD1 (6 bases). Germline-derived CDR1 and CDR2 are SGDLS and YYNGEE. Trimming took 4 bases from V and 2 from J, leaving 13 bases between them. The CDR3 is 15 amino acids. In DNA form, the CDR3 reads TGTGCCAGCAGCACTTCGGGGGCTACTGGAAACACCATATATTTT. Its protein product is CASSTSGATGNTIYF.

This clonotype was seen only a few times. J is TRBJ1-5 and V is TRBV6-2 or TRBV6-3; the D gene is possibly TRBD1 (5 bases). V lost 3 bases and J lost 3, with 9 bases in between. The germline CDR1 and CDR2 sequences are MNHEY and SVGEGT. This CDR3 has 14 amino acids. In DNA form, the CDR3 reads TGTGCCAGCAGTTATACAGGAATCAATCAGCCCCAGCATTTT. Translated, it gives CASSYTGINQPQHF.

The J gene is TRBJ1-2, the V gene TRBV12-3 or TRBV12-4; the D gene is possibly TRBD1 (5 bases). The ends were cut back, 11 bases at V and 2 bases at J, with 15 bases in the middle. This CDR3 spans 13 amino acids. This CDR3 is CAGAARGNYGYTF. The CDR3 coding sequence is TGTGCCGGTGCCGCGCGGGGGAACTATGGCTACACCTTC.

This clonotype turned up a few times. The rearrangement uses TRBV5-1 and TRBJ2-3; 8 nucleotides match TRBD1. V was pared by 0 bases and J by 3 bases, with 6 bases of the junction left unmatched. The CDR3 sequence is 16 residues long. The germline V gene has CDR1 SGHRS and CDR2 YFSETQ. CDR3 nucleotides: TGCGCCAGCAGCTTGGGGGACAGGCCGGCGACAGATACGCAGTATTTT. Protein product: CASSLGDRPATDTQYF.

The CDR3 loop is CASSQEKRTEAFF. Written as DNA, the CDR3 is TGCGCCAGCAGCCAAGAAAAGCGGACTGAAGCTTTCTTT. V gene TRBV4-3 combines with J gene TRBJ1-1; no definite D call. CDR1 is LGHNA and CDR2 is YSLEER in the germline V gene. The CDR3 sequence is 13 residues long. Trimming pared 0 bases from V and 5 bases from J, leaving 7 bases between.

This clonotype was detected a few times. The rearrangement links TRBV2 to TRBJ2-6; a possible D gene is TRBD1 (6 bases). The V gene's germline CDR1 is SNHLY and CDR2 FYNNEI. This CDR3 has 15 amino acids. The V and J ends lost 7 bases and 0 bases respectively, with 10 bases between them. CDR3 DNA sequence: TGTGCCAGCAATGGACAGATCTCTGGGGCCAACGTCCTGACTTTC. Its translation is CASNGQISGANVLTF.

This clonotype has only a few counts. The chain joins TRBV29-1 to TRBJ1-1, with D perhaps TRBD1 (6 bases). The CDR3 consists of 15 residues. The germline CDR1 and CDR2 sequences are SQVTM and ANQGSEA. Trimming cost V 3 bases and J 4 bases, with 18 bases left between them. The CDR3 reads CSVDMNREEGTEAFF. CDR3 bases: TGCAGCGTTGATATGAACAGGGAGGAGGGCACTGAAGCTTTCTTT.